This section outlines one TCR beta chain sequence together with its context. What it binds is unknown. This sample was included in a study of T cell responses to AZD1222 COVID-19 vaccine. The study, taken as a whole, reports: It should be noted that donors were predominantly white British and more often female, and clonal diversity was possibly underestimated.

There are 17 residues in the CDR3. V shed 4 bases, J shed 0 bases, and the junction held 9 bases outside the gene matches. Per germline, CDR1 MGHRA and CDR2 YSYEKL. Only in-frame clones appear in the TCRdb table, and some are missing; sequencing was by immunoSEQ multiplex PCR. The table records tens of thousands of clones, around 87% of them present only once. The receptor's source is an adult who received the AZD1222 COVID-19 vaccine. Sequencing used peripheral blood, obtained 28 days after the second AZD1222 dose. The rearrangement links TRBV4-1 to TRBJ1-2, with TRBD1 matching 9 bases. The CDR3, as DNA: TGCGCCAGCAGCCGGGGACAGGGAGATGGGACTAACTATGGCTACACCTTC. It codes for CASSRGQGDGTNYGYTF.